Below are 20 T cell receptor beta chains sequenced from a single sample in a study of blood T cell repertoires in COVID-19. Assay used: immunoSEQ multiplex PCR; TCRdb lists only in-frame clones, some missing. Among some 490,000 clones listed, roughly 85% were seen once. The sample comprised peripheral blood. The source is a human donor in a cohort sampled during active COVID-19.

The rearrangement links TRBV13 to TRBJ2-1, with 10 bases that match TRBD2. This CDR3 is 17 amino acids long. The germline V gene encodes CDR1 PRHDT and CDR2 FYEKMQ (reference sequence). The trim removed 5 bases at V and 7 bases at J, leaving 14 bases unmatched. The CDR3 nucleotides read TGTGCCAGCAGCCCCCATTGGGCTAGCGGGAGTCTGAATGAGCAGTTCTTC. As protein: CASSPHWASGSLNEQFF.

This chain links TRBV6-5 with TRBJ2-5, with TRBD2 matching over 7 bases. Trimming took 3 bases from V and 4 from J; bases not matched to a gene: 2. CDR3 length: 13 amino acids. Germline loops: CDR1 MNHEY, CDR2 SVGAGI. CDR3 sequence reads: CASSYAGVETQYF. CDR3 nucleotides: TGTGCCAGCAGTTATGCGGGGGTAGAGACCCAGTACTTC.

The V call is TRBV7-9, the J call TRBJ1-1; 8 bases agree with TRBD1. Germline V gene sequence: CDR1 SEHNR, CDR2 FQNEAQ (reference sequence). The CDR3 contains 14 residues. V was pared by 4 bases and J by 4 bases, with 5 bases of the junction left unmatched. The CDR3 DNA reads TGTGCCAGCAGCTCCAGGGGGCTGAGCACTGAAGCTTTCTTT. Protein sequence: CASSSRGLSTEAFF.

This chain links TRBV4-1 with TRBJ2-5, with 9 bases fitting TRBD2. Germline V gives CDR1 MGHRA, CDR2 YSYEKL. This CDR3 has 16 amino acids. Losses at the gene ends were 2 bases for V and 5 bases for J; bases not matched to a gene: 9. The DNA for the CDR3 is TGCGCCAGCAGCCAACAAATAGCGGGAGCTGCTGAGACCCAGTACTTC. Translation gives CASSQQIAGAAETQYF.

This clone has only one observation. V gene TRBV19 combines with J gene TRBJ2-2; D is possibly TRBD1 (5 bases). Germline V gives CDR1 LNHDA, CDR2 SQIVND (reference sequence). Trimming shortened V by 3 bases and J by 2 bases, and 13 bases separated the two germline ends. There are 16 residues in the CDR3. The CDR3 DNA follows: TGTGCCAGTAGTATTGTAAGGACACTAAACACCGGGGAGCTGTTTTTT. Protein sequence: CASSIVRTLNTGELFF.

The V gene is TRBV5-1, the J gene TRBJ2-7; perhaps TRBD1 as D (6 bases). The CDR3 contains 15 residues. V was cut by 3 bases and J by 2 bases, with 15 bases left in between. Germline assignment: CDR1 SGHRS and CDR2 YFSETQ. For the CDR3, the DNA is TGCGCCAGCAGCTCTTCTCGACAGGCTCCCTACGAGCAGTACTTC. Protein product: CASSSSRQAPYEQYF.

This clone is a singleton in its sample. The V call is TRBV4-3, the J call TRBJ2-1; 9 bases match TRBD1. This CDR3 has 14 residues. In germline, CDR1 is LGHNA, CDR2 YSLEER. The V segment lost 4 bases and the J segment 6 bases; nucleotides outside the gene matches: 4. The chain's CDR3 is CASSPGQGGNEQFF. The CDR3 DNA reads as TGCGCCAGCAGCCCGGGACAGGGAGGCAATGAGCAGTTCTTC.

The rearrangement joins TRBV5-1 to TRBJ1-4; 7 nucleotides match TRBD1. CDR1 and CDR2 from the germline V gene are SGHRS and YFSETQ. There are 17 residues in the CDR3. Losses at the gene ends were 0 bases for V and 8 bases for J; bases not matched to a gene: 13. CDR3 coding DNA: TGCGCCAGCAGCTTGGCCCTTGGGACAGCCCCTGGGGAAAAACTGTTTTTT. This encodes CASSLALGTAPGEKLFF.

The chain uses TRBV6-4 and TRBJ2-1; maybe TRBD1 (5 bases). The germline V gene encodes CDR1 MRHNA and CDR2 SNTAGT. The germline V and J ends were trimmed by 2 bases and 6 bases, with 14 bases remaining between them. The CDR3 loop spans 15 amino acids. This CDR3 is CASSDRTQGRNEQFF. The CDR3 DNA sequence: TGTGCCAGCAGTGACCGAACCCAGGGCCGCAATGAGCAGTTCTTC.

The CDR3 DNA reads as TGTGCCAGCAGTCATGGTGGGACAGGGGGACAGCCCCAGCATTTT. Amino acids: CASSHGGTGGQPQHF. The chain employs TRBV5-4 and TRBJ1-5, with TRBD1 matching 11 bases. V dropped 5 bases and J dropped 7; count of bases not matched to a gene: 8. Germline V CDR1 and CDR2: SGHNT, YYREEE (reference sequence). This CDR3 is 15 amino acids long. The full variable domain, in which reference TRBV5-4 and TRBJ1-5 provide the parts outside the CDR3, is ETGVTQSPTHLIKTRGQQVTLRCSSQSGHNTVSWYQQALGQGPQFIFQYYREEENGRGNFPPRFSGLQFPNYSSELNVNALELDDSALYLCASSHGGTGGQPQHFGDGTRLSIL.

The genes are TRBV19 and TRBJ2-2; tentatively, D is TRBD1 (6 bases). Germline loops: CDR1 LNHDA, CDR2 SQIVND (reference sequence). The V and J ends lost 5 bases and 2 bases respectively, with 18 bases between them. CDR3 length: 17 amino acids. The CDR3 loop reads CASSDRHRATNTGELFF. CDR3 coding DNA: TGTGCCAGTAGTGATCGCCACAGGGCGACTAACACCGGGGAGCTGTTTTTT. Combining the CDR3 with reference TRBV19 and TRBJ2-2 gives the whole variable domain DGGITQSPKYLFRKEGQNVTLSCEQNLNHDAMYWYRQDPGQGLRLIYYSQIVNDFQKGDIAEGYSVSREKKESFPLTVTSAQKNPTAFYLCASSDRHRATNTGELFFGEGSRLTVL.

The V call is TRBV24-1, the J call TRBJ2-3; 8 bases map to TRBD2. The CDR3 runs 16 residues. V was clipped by 6 bases and J by 2 bases; unmatched bases: 9. Germline V gene data show CDR1 as KGHDR and CDR2 as SFDVKD. The CDR3 DNA sequence: TGTGCCACCAGTCTGGGGGGACTAGGCTTCACAGATACGCAGTATTTT. Residues: CATSLGGLGFTDTQYF.

The chain couples TRBV27 to TRBJ2-3; 7 bases align to TRBD2. With 6 bases clipped from V and 4 bases from J, the junction kept 13 bases outside the gene matches. The germline V gene encodes CDR1 MNHEY and CDR2 SMNVEV (reference sequence). CDR3 length: 16 amino acids. The CDR3 nucleotides are TGTGCCAGCAGCCCCAATAGGCGGGAGAACGCAGATACGCAGTATTTT. Its translation is CASSPNRRENADTQYF.

For this clone: Distinct nucleotide sequences in the sample also encode this CDR3. This chain uses TRBV6-5 with TRBJ1-2; no clear D gene. Trimming cost V 2 bases and J 2 bases, with 6 bases left between them. Germline V CDR1 and CDR2: MNHEY, SVGAGI. The length of the CDR3 is 13 residues. In nucleotides, the CDR3 is TGTGCCAGCAGTTACGGCGGCAACTATGGCTACACCTTC. This codes for CASSYGGNYGYTF.

The chain uses TRBV5-1 and TRBJ2-1, with TRBD2 matching over 13 bases. Germline V gives CDR1 SGHRS, CDR2 YFSETQ. J lost 2 bases, V lost 4 bases, and 6 bases had no gene match. The CDR3 length is 17 residues. The CDR3 DNA is TGCGCCAGCAGCCCGGGACTAGCGGGACCCACCTACAATGAGCAGTTCTTC. This codes for CASSPGLAGPTYNEQFF. Full variable domain (remainder filled in from reference TRBV5-1 and TRBJ2-1): KAGVTQTPRYLIKTRGQQVTLSCSPISGHRSVSWYQQTPGQGLQFLFEYFSETQRNKGNFPGRFSGRQFSNSRSEMNVSTLELGDSALYLCASSPGLAGPTYNEQFFGPGTRLTVL.

V is TRBV7-2 and J is TRBJ2-7; 10 bases are shared with TRBD1. CDR3 length equals 16 residues. V lost 2 bases, J lost 4 bases, and 8 bases stayed unmatched. Germline CDR1 and CDR2: SGHTA and FQGNSA. This CDR3 reads CASSLNMGQGIYEQYF. Written as DNA, the CDR3 is TGTGCCAGCAGCTTAAATATGGGACAGGGGATTTACGAGCAGTACTTC.

The V gene is TRBV7-9, the J gene TRBJ1-1; TRBD1 agrees at 10 bases. From germline, CDR1 is SEHNR and CDR2 FQNEAQ (reference sequence). The V and J ends lost 6 bases and 10 bases, in that order; junction bases with no gene match: 8. The CDR3 totals 13 residues. CDR3 in amino acids: CASSVGQGIGAFF. The CDR3 nucleotides read TGTGCCAGCAGTGTGGGACAGGGGATAGGAGCTTTCTTT.

This chain uses TRBV11-2 with TRBJ1-3; 8 bases agree with TRBD1. Germline CDR1 and CDR2: SGHAT and FQNNGV. There are 15 residues in the CDR3. Trimming cost V 5 bases and J 8 bases; bases outside gene matches: 11. The CDR3 sequence is CASSPLGQGTDTIYF. CDR3 nucleotides: TGTGCCAGCAGCCCCCTCGGACAGGGCACAGACACCATATATTTT.

The chain carries TRBV27 and TRBJ2-6, with 8 bases that match TRBD2. V was pared by 3 bases and J by 0 bases, with 4 bases of the junction left unmatched. The CDR3 runs to 17 residues. Germline CDR1 MNHEY, CDR2 SMNVEV (reference sequence). CDR3 region: CASSLVSGTSGANVLTF. In DNA form, the CDR3 reads TGTGCCAGCAGTTTGGTTAGCGGGACCTCTGGGGCCAACGTCCTGACTTTC.

The rearrangement uses TRBV3-1 (or the pseudogene TRBV3-2) and TRBJ1-4, with 7 bases aligning to TRBD1. Germline loops: CDR1 LGHDT, CDR2 YNNKEL (reference sequence). Trimming removed 1 base from V and 8 bases from J; junction bases left unmatched: 4. CDR3 size: 14 residues. CDR3 nucleotides: TGTGCCAGCAGCCAAGCGGACAGGAAGGAAAAACTGTTTTTT. It translates to CASSQADRKEKLFF.